This entry is about one TCR beta chain. This sample was included in a study of monozygotic twins with inflammatory bowel disease. Reanalyzing the 5' RACE reads, TCRdb keeps one entry per CDR3 protein, without DNA. In total, the table holds roughly 330,000 distinct CDR3 sequences. CDR1 is SGHVS and CDR2 is FQNEAQ in the germline V gene. The CDR3 length is 12 residues. This clonotype was obtained from a human donor with ulcerative colitis or Crohn's disease, or a healthy co-twin of an affected twin (not recorded which). The sample consisted of blood. This chain connects TRBV7-8 to TRBJ1-3. CDR3 loop: CASSLRSGAIYF.